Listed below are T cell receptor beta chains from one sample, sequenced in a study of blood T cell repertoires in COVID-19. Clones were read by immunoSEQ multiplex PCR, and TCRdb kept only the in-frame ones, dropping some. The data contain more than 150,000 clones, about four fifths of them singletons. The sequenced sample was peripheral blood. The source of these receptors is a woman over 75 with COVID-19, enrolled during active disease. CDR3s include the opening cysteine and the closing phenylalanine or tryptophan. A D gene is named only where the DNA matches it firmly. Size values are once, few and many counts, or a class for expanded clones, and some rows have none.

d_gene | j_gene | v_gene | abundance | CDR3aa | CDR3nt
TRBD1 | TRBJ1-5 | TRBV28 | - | CASSPLTGKGNQPQHF | TGTGCCAGCAGTCCCTTGACAGGGAAGGGCAATCAGCCCCAGCATTTT
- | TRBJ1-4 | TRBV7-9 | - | CASSLGQGPEKLFF | TGTGCCAGCAGCTTAGGGCAGGGGCCTGAAAAACTGTTTTTT
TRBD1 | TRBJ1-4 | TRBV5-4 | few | CASSQKKGGTNEKLFF | TGTGCCAGCAGCCAGAAGAAAGGGGGCACTAATGAAAAACTGTTTTTT
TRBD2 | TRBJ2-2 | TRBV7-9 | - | CASSPIPAGVWNTGELFF | TGTGCCAGCAGCCCGATCCCGGCGGGAGTTTGGAACACCGGGGAGCTGTTTTTT
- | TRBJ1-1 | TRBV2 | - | CASSGTVNTEAFF | TGTGCCAGCAGTGGAACGGTGAACACTGAAGCTTTCTTT
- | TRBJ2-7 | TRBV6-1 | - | CASSEGRNSYEQYF | TGTGCCAGCAGTGAAGGCAGGAACTCCTACGAGCAGTACTTC
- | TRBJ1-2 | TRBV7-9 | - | CASSLGDTANYGYTF | TGTGCCAGCAGCTTGGGGGACACAGCTAACTATGGCTACACCTTC
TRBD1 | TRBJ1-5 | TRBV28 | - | CASRGAGGQHQPQHF | TGTGCCAGCAGGGGGGCAGGGGGCCAGCATCAGCCCCAGCATTTT
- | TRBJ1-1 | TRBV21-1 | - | CASSKRPPRGNTEAFF | TGTGCCAGCAGCAAAAGGCCTCCCCGGGGGAACACTGAAGCTTTCTTT
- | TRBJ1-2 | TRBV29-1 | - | CSVEGSKGNGYTF | TGCAGCGTTGAAGGATCGAAGGGGAATGGCTACACCTTC
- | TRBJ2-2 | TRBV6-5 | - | CASSSTGSAGELFF | TGTGCCAGCAGTTCCACAGGGTCCGCCGGGGAGCTGTTTTTT
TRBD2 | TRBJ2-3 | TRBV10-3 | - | CATFGGISTDTQYF | TGTGCCACCTTCGGGGGGATAAGCACAGATACGCAGTATTTT
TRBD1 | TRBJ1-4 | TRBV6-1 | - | CASSEKGGTGDEKLFF | TGTGCCAGCAGTGAAAAGGGCGGGACAGGGGATGAAAAACTGTTTTTT
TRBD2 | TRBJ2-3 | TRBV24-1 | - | CATSDPKTSGASITDTQYF | TGTGCCACCAGTGATCCTAAGACTAGCGGGGCTTCCATCACAGATACGCAGTATTTT
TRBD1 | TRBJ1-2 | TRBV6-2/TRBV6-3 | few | CASSYSRTGGVEGYTF | TGTGCCAGCAGTTACTCCCGGACAGGGGGCGTCGAAGGCTACACCTTC
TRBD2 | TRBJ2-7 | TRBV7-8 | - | CASSLGGGLAGEDEQYF | TGTGCCAGCAGCTTAGGGGGGGGACTAGCGGGAGAGGACGAGCAGTACTTC
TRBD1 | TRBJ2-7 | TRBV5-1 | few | CASSILTRGRGPILGEQYF | TGCGCCAGCAGCATCCTGACGAGGGGGCGCGGTCCAATTTTGGGCGAGCAGTACTTC
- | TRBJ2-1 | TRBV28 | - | CASSPTGFIGQFF | TGTGCCAGCAGTCCAACAGGGTTTATTGGGCAGTTCTTC
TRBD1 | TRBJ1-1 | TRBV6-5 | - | CASSSTGGWTEAFF | TGTGCCAGCAGTTCTACAGGGGGCTGGACTGAAGCTTTCTTT
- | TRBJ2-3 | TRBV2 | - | CASSDAGGSQAGRDTQYF | TGTGCCAGCAGTGATGCAGGGGGGAGTCAAGCAGGCAGGGATACGCAGTATTTT
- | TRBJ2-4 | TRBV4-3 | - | CASSQDLWGGAAKNIQYF | TGCGCCAGCAGCCAAGATCTGTGGGGGGGGGCCGCCAAAAACATTCAGTACTTC
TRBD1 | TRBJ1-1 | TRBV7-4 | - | CASSRKIAGQGCTEAFF | TGTGCCAGCAGCCGAAAAATCGCCGGACAGGGTTGTACTGAAGCTTTCTTT
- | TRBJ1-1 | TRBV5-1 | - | CASSLGRTYMNTEAFF | TGCGCCAGCAGCCTTGGACGGACATACATGAACACTGAAGCTTTCTTT
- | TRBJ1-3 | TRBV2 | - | CASSASRGLGNTIYF | TGTGCCAGCAGTGCCAGCAGGGGCCTTGGAAACACCATATATTTT
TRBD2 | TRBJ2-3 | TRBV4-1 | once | CASSQPAGGLDTQYF | TGCGCCAGCAGCCAACCGGCGGGAGGGTTAGATACGCAGTATTTT
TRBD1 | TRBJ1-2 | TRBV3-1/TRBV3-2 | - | CASSQETGKVDGYTF | TGTGCCAGCAGCCAAGAGACAGGGAAGGTTGATGGCTACACCTTC
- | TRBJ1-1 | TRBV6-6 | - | CASSFPGGNTEAFF | TGTGCCAGCAGTTTCCCCGGGGGGAACACTGAAGCTTTCTTT
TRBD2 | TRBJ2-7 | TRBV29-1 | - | CSVEDQAGDYEQYF | TGCAGCGTTGAAGACCAAGCGGGAGACTACGAGCAGTACTTC
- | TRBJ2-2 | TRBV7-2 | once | CASSSGQNTGELFF | TGTGCCAGCAGCTCGGGACAGAACACCGGGGAGCTGTTTTTT
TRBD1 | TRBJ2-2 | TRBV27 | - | CASSLIETGTVNTGELFF | TGTGCCAGCAGTTTGATAGAGACCGGGACAGTGAACACCGGGGAGCTGTTTTTT
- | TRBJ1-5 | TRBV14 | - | CASSQGHNQPQHF | TGTGCCAGCAGCCAAGGACACAATCAGCCCCAGCATTTT
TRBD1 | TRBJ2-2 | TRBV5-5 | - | CASRERQGGGELFF | TGTGCCAGCAGGGAGAGACAGGGCGGCGGGGAGCTGTTTTTT
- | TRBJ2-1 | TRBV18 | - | CASSGAVGGTYNEQFF | TGTGCCAGCTCAGGTGCGGTAGGAGGCACCTACAATGAGCAGTTCTTC
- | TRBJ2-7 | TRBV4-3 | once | CASSEGRPNEQYF | TGCGCCAGCAGCGAGGGTCGCCCCAACGAGCAGTACTTC
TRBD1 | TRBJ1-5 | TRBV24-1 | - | CATSDSRTGNSNQPQHF | TGTGCCACCAGTGATTCCCGGACAGGGAATAGCAATCAGCCCCAGCATTTT
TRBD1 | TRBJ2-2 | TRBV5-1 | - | CASSFRSGTGVTGELFF | TGCGCCAGCAGCTTCCGTTCCGGGACAGGGGTTACCGGGGAGCTGTTTTTT
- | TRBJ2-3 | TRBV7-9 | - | CASSSRTVTDTQYF | TGTGCCAGCAGCTCAAGGACAGTCACAGATACGCAGTATTTT
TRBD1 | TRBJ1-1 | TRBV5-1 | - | CASSIGTGVNTEAFF | TGCGCCAGCAGCATCGGGACAGGGGTGAACACTGAAGCTTTCTTT
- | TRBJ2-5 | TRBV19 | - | CASSSRQGGETQYF | TGTGCCAGTAGCTCAAGACAGGGAGGTGAGACCCAGTACTTC
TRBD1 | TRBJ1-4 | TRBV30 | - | CASGQGNEKLFF | TGTGCCTCGGGACAGGGTAATGAAAAACTGTTTTTT
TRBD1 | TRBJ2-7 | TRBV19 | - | CASSKRTGPYEQYF | TGTGCCAGTTCTAAGAGGACAGGACCCTACGAGCAGTACTTC
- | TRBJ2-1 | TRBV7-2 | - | CASSLGPYNEQFF | TGTGCCAGCAGCTTAGGGCCCTACAATGAGCAGTTCTTC
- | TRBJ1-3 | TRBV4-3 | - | CASSRLRAPGNTIYF | TGCGCCAGCAGCCGCTTGAGGGCACCTGGAAACACCATATATTTT
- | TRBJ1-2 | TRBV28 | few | CASSPSSTRIYGYTF | TGTGCCAGCAGTCCATCCTCGACACGGATCTATGGCTACACCTTC
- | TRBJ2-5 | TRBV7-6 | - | CASSRDMQETQYF | TGTGCCAGCAGTCGAGACATGCAAGAGACCCAGTACTTC
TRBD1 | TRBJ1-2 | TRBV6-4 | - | CASSDSTGTGHGYTF | TGTGCCAGCAGTGACTCGACCGGGACAGGGCATGGCTACACCTTC
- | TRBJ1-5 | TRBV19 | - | CASGGVAQPQHF | TGTGCCAGTGGGGGGGTGGCTCAGCCCCAGCATTTT
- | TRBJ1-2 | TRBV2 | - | CASRVTGYGYTF | TGTGCCAGCAGAGTCACGGGCTATGGCTACACCTTC
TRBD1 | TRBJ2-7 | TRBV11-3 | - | CASSLDLWDRGYEQYF | TGTGCCAGCAGCTTAGATCTATGGGACAGAGGCTACGAGCAGTACTTC
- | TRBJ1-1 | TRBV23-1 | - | CASSQCGAEGNTEAFF | TGCGCCAGCAGTCAATGCGGCGCAGAAGGGAACACTGAAGCTTTCTTT
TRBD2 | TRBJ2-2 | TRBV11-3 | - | CASSLSGAGLGPYGELFF | TGTGCCAGCAGCTTGTCGGGGGCGGGACTAGGACCGTACGGGGAGCTGTTTTTT
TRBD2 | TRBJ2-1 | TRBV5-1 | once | CASSLGTSGSGQDEQFF | TGCGCCAGCAGCTTGGGGACTAGCGGGAGTGGTCAGGATGAGCAGTTCTTC
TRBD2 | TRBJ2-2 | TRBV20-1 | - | CSASRGDYGELFF | TGCAGTGCTAGTCGAGGGGACTACGGGGAGCTGTTTTTT
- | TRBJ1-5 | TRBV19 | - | CASSRTVSNQPQHF | TGTGCCAGTAGTAGGACAGTTAGCAATCAGCCCCAGCATTTT
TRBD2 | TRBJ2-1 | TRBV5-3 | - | CARSLALGEGYNEQFF | TGTGCCAGAAGCTTGGCCTTGGGGGAGGGCTACAATGAGCAGTTCTTC
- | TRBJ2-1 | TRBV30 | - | CAWSAGGYEQFF | TGTGCCTGGAGCGCCGGGGGTTATGAGCAGTTCTTC
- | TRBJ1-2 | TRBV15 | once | CATSRGQVNYGYTF | TGTGCCACCAGCAGAGGACAGGTTAACTATGGCTACACCTTC
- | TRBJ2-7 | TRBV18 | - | CASSRGDFSNDEQYF | TGTGCCAGCTCCCGTGGGGACTTTAGCAACGACGAGCAGTACTTC